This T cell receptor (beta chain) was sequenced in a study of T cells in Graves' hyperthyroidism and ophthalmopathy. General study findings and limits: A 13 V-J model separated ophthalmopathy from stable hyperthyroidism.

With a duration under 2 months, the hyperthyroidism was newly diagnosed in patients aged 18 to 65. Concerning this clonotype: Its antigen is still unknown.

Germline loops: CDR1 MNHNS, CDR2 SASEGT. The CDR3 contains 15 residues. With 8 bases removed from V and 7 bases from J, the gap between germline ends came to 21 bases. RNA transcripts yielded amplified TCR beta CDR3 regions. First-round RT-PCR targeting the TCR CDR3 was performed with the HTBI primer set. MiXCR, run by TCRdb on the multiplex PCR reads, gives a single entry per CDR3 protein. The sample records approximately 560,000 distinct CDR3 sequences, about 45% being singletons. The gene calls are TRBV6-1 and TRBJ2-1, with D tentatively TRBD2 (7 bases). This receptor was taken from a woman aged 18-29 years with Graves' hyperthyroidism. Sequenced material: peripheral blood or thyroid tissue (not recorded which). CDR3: CASFGSGRGKNEQFF. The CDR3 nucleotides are TGTGCCAGCTTTGGGTCGGGGAGGGGGAAGAATGAGCAGTTCTTC.